This record concerns one T cell receptor beta chain sequence. Its antigen is still unknown. V was pared by 8 bases and J by 1 base, with 2 bases of the junction left unmatched. CDR3 length: 13 amino acids. A second PCR of about 6 to 12 cycles used a sample-barcoded 5' primer and a J-beta primer mix. From the 5' RACE reads, TCRdb called clonotypes with MiXCR, one entry per CDR3 protein. The data show 730,000 or so distinct CDR3 sequences, with around two fifths seen just once and approximately 31% held by the top ten. The draw of peripheral blood yielded ten milliliters from each donor. The sample is drawn from a study of blood T cells in healthy people across ages. Study-level results: Older age went with lower TCR beta diversity per million T cells, in a roughly linear way.

The sample taken for sequencing was blood. The sequence derives from a man older than 75 in good health. The V gene is TRBV12-3 or TRBV12-4, the J gene TRBJ1-5, with 7 bases aligning to TRBD1. The CDR3 coding sequence is TGTGCCAGCGCGACAGGGAGCAATCAGCCCCAGCATTTT. Translation: CASATGSNQPQHF.